The 8 T cell receptor beta chains in this list originate from one sample, sequenced in a study of identical twins. TCRdb passed the 5' RACE reads through MiXCR, listing each CDR3 protein once. The sample lists some 250,000 distinct CDR3 sequences; 6.5% were seen once. This sample was shared with a second study, whose subject was T cells expressing NK-cell markers.

The sequencing input was CD8+ T cells sorted from blood. These receptors came from a woman aged 18-29 years in good health.

This clonotype was detected a few times. V is TRBV7-9 and J is TRBJ2-3; a weak D match, TRBD2 (6 bases). CDR3 length: 14 residues. Germline CDR1 and CDR2: SEHNR and FQNEAQ (reference sequence). V lost 4 bases, J lost 2 bases, and 10 bases lay in between. The CDR3 nucleotides read TGTGCCAGCAGCTCCCGGCGGGACACAGATACGCAGTATTTT. Its protein product is CASSSRRDTDTQYF. The entire variable domain, with the rest obtained from reference TRBV7-9 and TRBJ2-3, is as follows: DTGVSQNPRHKITKRGQNVTFRCDPISEHNRLYWYRQTLGQGPEFLTYFQNEAQLEKSRLLSDRFSAERPKGSFSTLEIQRTEQGDSAMYLCASSSRRDTDTQYFGPGTRLTVL.

CDR3 in DNA: TGTGCCAGCAGCCCCGGGACCAACTCGGGCTACACCTTC. Protein: CASSPGTNSGYTF. V gene TRBV5-6 combines with J gene TRBJ1-2, with D perhaps matching TRBD1 (5 bases). The CDR3 sequence is 13 residues long. From germline, CDR1 is SGHDT and CDR2 YYEEEE. Trimming cost V 4 bases and J 8 bases, with 15 bases left between them.

The chain joins TRBV29-1 to TRBJ2-7; 8 bases map to TRBD2. The CDR3 is 16 amino acids. The trim removed 0 bases at V and 6 bases at J, leaving 13 bases unmatched. Germline V gene data show CDR1 as SQVTM and CDR2 as ANQGSEA. This chain's CDR3 is CSVEEAQGSGGREQYF. DNA for the CDR3: TGCAGCGTTGAAGAAGCCCAGGGGTCGGGGGGGCGCGAGCAGTACTTC.

This rearrangement joins TRBV20-1 to TRBJ2-1; D is ambiguous. This CDR3 contains 12 residues. Per germline, CDR1 DFQATT and CDR2 SNEGSKA (reference sequence). The V and J ends lost 6 bases and 12 bases respectively, with 18 bases between them. The CDR3 region is CSAKGYDYVQFF. CDR3 in DNA: TGCAGTGCGAAGGGATACGATTATGTGCAGTTCTTC.

The rearrangement joins TRBV20-1 to TRBJ1-2; possible D gene TRBD1, 5 bases. Germline V gene lookup returns CDR1 DFQATT and CDR2 SNEGSKA (reference sequence). Trimming took off 0 bases at V and 4 bases at J, with 18 bases between the two ends. The CDR3 spans 16 residues. CDR3 residues: CSARDLLAGLRYGYTF. The CDR3 DNA follows: TGCAGTGCTAGAGATCTCTTGGCAGGGCTTCGCTATGGCTACACCTTC.

There are many counts of this clonotype. The V gene is TRBV30, the J gene TRBJ2-3; D is undetermined. CDR1 is GTSNPN and CDR2 is SVGIG in the germline V gene (reference sequence). Deletions cut 2 bases from V and 2 bases from J, with 11 bases between. The CDR3 has 14 amino acids. The CDR3 DNA follows: TGTGCCTGGAGTCCGGGCGCAACCACAGATACGCAGTATTTT. It specifies CAWSPGATTDTQYF.

This clonotype was counted at least ten times. The chain links TRBV6-5 to TRBJ1-2, with unresolved D. This CDR3 region has 14 residues. The ends were cut back, 0 bases at V and 4 bases at J, with 9 bases in the middle. Looked up from germline, CDR1 is MNHEY and CDR2 is SVGAGI. DNA for the CDR3: TGTGCCAGCAGTTACTCCTCCTTAACCTATGGCTACACCTTC. This sequence encodes CASSYSSLTYGYTF.

As regards this clonotype: Being one base from a much bigger clone, this may be a read error. This chain links TRBV9 with TRBJ2-1; the D gene is possibly TRBD2 (5 bases). Trimming removed 0 bases from V and 0 bases from J, with 10 bases in between. Germline V lookup: CDR1 SGDLS, CDR2 YYNGEE. The CDR3 is made up of 16 amino acids. The CDR3 nucleotides read TGTGCCAGCAGCGTAGATCCGGGGAGCTCCTACAATGAGCAGTTCTTC. Protein: CASSVDPGSSYNEQFF. The whole variable domain, remainder taken from reference TRBV9 and TRBJ2-1, is DSGVTQTPKHLITATGQRVTLRCSPRSGDLSVYWYQQSLDQGLQFLIQYYNGEERAKGNILERFSAQQFPDLHSELNLSSLELGDSALYFCASSVDPGSSYNEQFFGPGTRLTVL.